Sequencing of this TCR beta chain was carried out in a study of cytomegalovirus exposure and HLA in healthy donors. Study-wide findings and caveats: It was only CMV serostatus that was available as immune exposure information.

PCR primers comprised 60 Vbeta and 13 Jbeta primers. TCRdb's copy holds only in-frame clones and misses some; the assay was immunoSEQ multiplex PCR. The sample shows roughly 160,000 clones, almost 80% of them seen only once. With respect to this clone: Its antigen is unidentified.

This CDR3 region has 15 residues. Between the trimmed V and J ends, which lost 4 bases and 3 bases, there was a span of 16 bases. CDR1 is SGHTS and CDR2 is YDEGEE in the germline V gene. The TCR sequence derives from a man between 25 and 39 years old in good health and CMV-seronegative. The chain links TRBV5-8 to TRBJ1-2; a weak D match, TRBD1 (5 bases). The sequenced sample was PBMCs. The CDR3 protein is CASSPEGWGDYGYTF. In DNA form, the CDR3 reads TGTGCCAGCAGCCCTGAGGGCTGGGGGGACTATGGCTACACCTTC.